This T cell receptor beta chain stems from a study of blood T cell repertoires in COVID-19 (dated by TCRdb to about 2020). Study-level background: Samples covering the acute and convalescent phases of COVID-19 were provided by collaborators in the United States, Italy and Spain. Subjects who had been exposed to COVID-19, were actively infected with it, or had recovered from it provided the deeply sampled blood TCRbeta repertoires that made up the dataset. The material from the prospective study consisted of cDNA or gDNA derived from T cells, B-cell-depleted T cells, or PBMCs. Samples were obtained from the ongoing ImmuneRACE study (first 160 participants) and from some 1,200 subjects provided by 6 global collaborators. The repertoires were made available in a free public database intended to serve as a resource for research on the immune response to SARS-CoV-2. Where available, HLA class I and class II types were taken from metadata supplied by the sample provider and were not determined by assay-based typing. Nearly every sample came with metadata listing a de-identified subject ID, COVID-19 status, age in years and sex.

What the authors observed across the whole study: Clinical and demographic metadata were provided uncurated, with the amount varying by source and participant.

Whole blood was collected in K2EDTA tubes by collaborating institutions according to the institutions' own protocols. Collaborator samples were shipped for TCRbeta analysis as frozen whole blood, isolated PBMCs, or DNA extracted from either sample type. The immunoSEQ Assay, a bias-controlled multiplex PCR, was used to amplify TCRbeta CDR3 regions from genomic DNA. The paper's processing steps were these. Within the assay, amplification of reference gene primers was used to estimate how many nucleated cells each sample contained. To quantify the absolute abundance of each unique TCRbeta CDR3 rearrangement, sequence reads were collapsed and filtered. For each sample, productive Simpson clonality was calculated by taking the square root of Simpson's diversity index across productive rearrangements. Here the immuneACCESS table is served through TCRdb, limited to in-frame sequences with V and J called. Missing clones are a known gap in these copies; in checked studies unresolved V genes cover under half, and the rest lacks a known reason. Clonal size and the V and J genes are those of that table, whereas D and trimming came from the DNA. The sample table records approximately 300,000 clones; 85% to 90% of these occur just once. The top ten hold 3.7% of the sample.

Points on this clone: It lacks a known antigen. Base qualities are missing; no much larger clone stands one base away.

The sequenced sample was peripheral blood. This receptor was obtained from a woman between 40 and 55 years old with acute or convalescent COVID-19.

The CDR3 protein is CASSRLGTQNTGELFF. The sequence in DNA is TGTGCCAGCAGCCGCCTGGGGACACAGAACACCGGGGAGCTGTTTTTT. The chain uses TRBV7-3 and TRBJ2-2, with TRBD1 as a weak D call on 6 bases. Its CDR3 holds 16 amino acids, cysteine through phenylalanine. The CDR3 DNA has 48 bases and is translated from base 1. The germline V gene provides CDR1 SGHTA and CDR2 FQGTGA. Trimming removed 5 bases from V and 1 base from J, leaving 14 bases between the germline ends. The full variable domain, with segments outside the CDR3 supplied by the reference TRBV7-3 and TRBJ2-2 proteins, appears as GAGVSQTPSNKVTEKGKYVELRCDPISGHTALYWYRQSLGQGPEFLIYFQGTGAADDSGLPNDRFFAVRPEGSVSTLKIQRTERGDSAVYLCASSRLGTQNTGELFFGEGSRLTVL.